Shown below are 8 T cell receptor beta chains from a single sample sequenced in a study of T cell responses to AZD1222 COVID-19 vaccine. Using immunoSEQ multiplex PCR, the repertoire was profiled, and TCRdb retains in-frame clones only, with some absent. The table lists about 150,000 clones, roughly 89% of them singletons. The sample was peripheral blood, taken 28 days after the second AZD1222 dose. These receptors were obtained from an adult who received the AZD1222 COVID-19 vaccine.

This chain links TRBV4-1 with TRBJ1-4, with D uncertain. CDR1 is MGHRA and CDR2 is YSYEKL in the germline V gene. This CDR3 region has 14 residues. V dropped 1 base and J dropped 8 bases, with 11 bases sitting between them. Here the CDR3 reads CASSQVREEEKLFF. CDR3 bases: TGCGCCAGCAGCCAAGTAAGGGAGGAGGAAAAACTGTTTTTT.

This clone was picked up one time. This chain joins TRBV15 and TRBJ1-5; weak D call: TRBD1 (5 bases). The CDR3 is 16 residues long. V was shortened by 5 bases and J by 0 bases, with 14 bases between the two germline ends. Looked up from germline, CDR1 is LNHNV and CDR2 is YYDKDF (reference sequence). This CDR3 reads CATSLTWGSSNQPQHF. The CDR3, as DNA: TGTGCCACCAGCCTCACCTGGGGGTCTAGCAATCAGCCCCAGCATTTT.

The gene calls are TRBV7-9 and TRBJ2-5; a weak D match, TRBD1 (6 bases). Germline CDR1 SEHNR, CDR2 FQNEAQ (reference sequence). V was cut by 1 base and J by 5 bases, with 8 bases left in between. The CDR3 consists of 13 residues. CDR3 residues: CASSLGGRETQYF. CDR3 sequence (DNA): TGTGCCAGCAGCTTAGGGGGGCGGGAGACCCAGTACTTC.

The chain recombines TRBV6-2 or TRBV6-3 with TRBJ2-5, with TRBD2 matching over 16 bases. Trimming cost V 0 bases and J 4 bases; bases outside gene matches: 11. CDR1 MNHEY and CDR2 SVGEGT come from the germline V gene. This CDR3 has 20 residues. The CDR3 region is CASSYSKHGTSGRAGETQYF. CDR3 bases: TGTGCCAGCAGTTACTCGAAACACGGGACTAGCGGGAGGGCTGGAGAGACCCAGTACTTC.

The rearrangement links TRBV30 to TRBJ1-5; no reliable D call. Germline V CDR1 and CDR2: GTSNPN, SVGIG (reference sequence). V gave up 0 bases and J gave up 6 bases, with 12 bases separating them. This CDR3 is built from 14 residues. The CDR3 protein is CAWSVNTEGQPQHF. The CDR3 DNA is TGTGCCTGGAGTGTCAACACTGAGGGTCAGCCCCAGCATTTT.

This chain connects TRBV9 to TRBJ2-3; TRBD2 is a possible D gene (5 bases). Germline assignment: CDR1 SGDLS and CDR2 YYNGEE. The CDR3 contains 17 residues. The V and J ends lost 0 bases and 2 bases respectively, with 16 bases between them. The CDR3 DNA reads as TGTGCCAGCAGCGTAGGTGGTCTAGCAGCTTCCACAGATACGCAGTATTTT. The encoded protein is CASSVGGLAASTDTQYF.

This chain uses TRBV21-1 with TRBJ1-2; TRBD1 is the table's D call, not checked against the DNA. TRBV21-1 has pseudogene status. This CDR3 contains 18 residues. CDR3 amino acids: CASRPEGAPRRANYGYTF. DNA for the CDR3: TGTGCCAGCAGGCCAGAGGGGGCCCCACGGAGGGCTAACTATGGCTACACCTTC.

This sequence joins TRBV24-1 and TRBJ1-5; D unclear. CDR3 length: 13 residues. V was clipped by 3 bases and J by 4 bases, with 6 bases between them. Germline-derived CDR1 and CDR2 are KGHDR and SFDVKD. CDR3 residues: CATSDALNQPQHF. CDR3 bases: TGTGCCACCAGTGATGCACTGAATCAGCCCCAGCATTTT.